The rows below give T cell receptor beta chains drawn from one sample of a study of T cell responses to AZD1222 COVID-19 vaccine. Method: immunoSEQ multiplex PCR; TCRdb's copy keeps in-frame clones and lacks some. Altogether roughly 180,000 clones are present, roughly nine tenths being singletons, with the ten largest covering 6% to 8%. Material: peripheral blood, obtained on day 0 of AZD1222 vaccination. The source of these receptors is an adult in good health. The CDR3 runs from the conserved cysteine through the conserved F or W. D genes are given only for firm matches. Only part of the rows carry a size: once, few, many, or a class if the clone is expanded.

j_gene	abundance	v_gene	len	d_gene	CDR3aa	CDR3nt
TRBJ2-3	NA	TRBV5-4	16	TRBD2	CASRRTSGGATDTQYF	TGTGCCAGCAGACGGACTAGCGGGGGGGCAACAGATACGCAGTATTTT
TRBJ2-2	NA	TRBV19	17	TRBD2	CASRTYRLADNTGELFF	TGTGCCAGTAGAACCTACCGACTAGCGGATAACACCGGGGAGCTGTTTTTT
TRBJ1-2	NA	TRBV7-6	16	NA	CASSPAGGLANYGYTF	TGTGCCAGCAGCCCGGCGGGAGGGTTAGCTAACTATGGCTACACCTTC
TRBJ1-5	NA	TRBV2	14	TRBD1	CASSESRGQQPQHF	TGTGCCAGCAGTGAAAGTAGGGGGCAGCAGCCCCAGCATTTT
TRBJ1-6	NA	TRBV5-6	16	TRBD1	CASSWKGTERDSPLHF	TGTGCCAGCAGCTGGAAAGGGACAGAGAGGGATTCACCCCTCCACTTT
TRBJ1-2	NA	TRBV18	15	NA	CASSRPGQSNYGYTF	TGTGCCAGCTCTCGACCGGGACAATCTAACTATGGCTACACCTTC
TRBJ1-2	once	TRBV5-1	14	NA	CASSLEVGLNGYTF	TGCGCCAGCAGCTTGGAGGTCGGGTTAAATGGCTACACCTTC
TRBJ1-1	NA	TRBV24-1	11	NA	CATEAAGEAFF	TGTGCCACCGAGGCAGCGGGGGAAGCTTTCTTT
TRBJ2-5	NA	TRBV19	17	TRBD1	CASSTSPGTGSGETQYF	TGTGCCAGTAGTACGAGTCCCGGGACAGGGAGCGGGGAGACCCAGTACTTC
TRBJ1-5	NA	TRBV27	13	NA	CASSLGRYQPQHF	TGTGCCAGCAGTTTAGGGAGATATCAGCCCCAGCATTTT
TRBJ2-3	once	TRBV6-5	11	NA	CASTRGDTQYF	TGTGCCAGCACCCGGGGGGATACGCAGTATTTT
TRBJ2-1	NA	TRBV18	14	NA	CASSPPDSYNEQFF	TGTGCCAGCTCACCACCGGACTCTTACAATGAGCAGTTCTTC
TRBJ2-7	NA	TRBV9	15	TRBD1	CASSVGGQGAFEQYF	TGTGCCAGCAGCGTAGGGGGACAGGGGGCGTTCGAGCAGTACTTC
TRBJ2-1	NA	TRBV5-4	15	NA	CASSLEGGEWNEQFF	TGTGCCAGCAGCTTGGAGGGGGGGGAGTGGAATGAGCAGTTCTTC
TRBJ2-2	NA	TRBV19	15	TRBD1	CASSIRGQGNGELFF	TGTGCCAGTAGTATCAGAGGACAGGGTAACGGGGAGCTGTTTTTT
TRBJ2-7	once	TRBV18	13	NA	CASSPGQSGEQYF	TGTGCCAGCTCACCCGGACAATCTGGCGAGCAGTACTTC
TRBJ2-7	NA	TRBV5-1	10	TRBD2	CASTAGEQYF	TGCGCCAGCACAGCGGGGGAGCAGTACTTC
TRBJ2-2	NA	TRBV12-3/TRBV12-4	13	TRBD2	CASSWTSVGELFF	TGTGCCAGCAGTTGGACTAGCGTCGGGGAGCTGTTTTTT
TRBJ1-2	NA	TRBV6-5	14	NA	CASKIQLQGYGYTF	TGTGCCAGCAAAATACAGCTTCAGGGCTATGGCTACACCTTC
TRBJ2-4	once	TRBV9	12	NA	CASSPDVEIQYF	TGTGCCAGCAGCCCTGATGTAGAAATTCAGTACTTC
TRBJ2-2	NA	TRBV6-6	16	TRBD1	CASSYTGTGFSGELFF	TGTGCCAGCAGTTACACCGGGACAGGGTTTTCCGGGGAGCTGTTTTTT
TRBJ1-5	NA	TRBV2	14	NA	CASRETAINQPQHF	TGTGCCAGCAGGGAGACAGCTATCAATCAGCCCCAGCATTTT
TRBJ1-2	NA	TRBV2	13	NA	CASSEYQVSGDTF	TGTGCCAGCAGTGAATATCAGGTCTCGGGCGACACCTTC
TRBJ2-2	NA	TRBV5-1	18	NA	CASSLSSRAGQGTGELFF	TGCGCCAGCAGCTTATCATCTCGTGCAGGTCAGGGCACCGGGGAGCTGTTTTTT
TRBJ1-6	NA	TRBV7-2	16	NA	CASSLDTPGLGSPLHF	TGTGCCAGCAGCTTAGATACCCCTGGACTGGGGTCACCCCTCCACTTT
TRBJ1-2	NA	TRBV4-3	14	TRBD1	CASSLQETGETYTF	TGCGCCAGCAGCTTACAGGAAACAGGGGAGACATACACCTTC
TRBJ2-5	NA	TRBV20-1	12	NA	CSASAGLETQYF	TGCAGTGCTAGTGCTGGGCTGGAGACCCAGTACTTC
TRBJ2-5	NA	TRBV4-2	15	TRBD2	CASSQEGLAGQTPHF	TGTGCCAGCAGCCAGGAAGGACTAGCGGGGCAAACTCCCCACTTC
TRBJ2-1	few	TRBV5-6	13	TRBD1	CATTGQGINEQFF	TGTGCCACCACGGGACAGGGGATCAATGAGCAGTTCTTC
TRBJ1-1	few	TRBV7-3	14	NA	CASSLDPQNTEAFF	TGTGCCAGCAGCTTAGATCCCCAGAACACTGAAGCTTTCTTT
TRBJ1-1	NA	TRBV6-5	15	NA	CASSYIKLAGTEAFF	TGTGCCAGCAGTTATATCAAGCTTGCTGGCACTGAAGCTTTCTTT
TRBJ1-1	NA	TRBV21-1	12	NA	CASGDSSTEAFF	TGTGCCAGCGGGGATAGTTCCACTGAAGCTTTCTTT
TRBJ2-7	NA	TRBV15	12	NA	CATSRAHREEYF	TGTGCCACCAGCAGAGCCCACAGAGAAGAATACTTC
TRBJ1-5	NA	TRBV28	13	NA	CASSSGPSGPQHF	TGTGCCAGCAGTTCCGGGCCGTCCGGGCCCCAGCATTTT
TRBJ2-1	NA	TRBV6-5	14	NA	CASSSGFPFNEQFF	TGTGCCAGCAGTTCCGGATTCCCCTTCAATGAGCAGTTCTTC
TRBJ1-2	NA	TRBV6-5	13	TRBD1	CASGDRGNYGYTF	TGTGCCAGTGGGGACAGGGGGAATTATGGCTACACCTTC
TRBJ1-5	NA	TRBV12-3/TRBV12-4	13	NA	CASSLGSNQPQHF	TGTGCCAGCAGTTTAGGTAGCAATCAGCCCCAGCATTTT
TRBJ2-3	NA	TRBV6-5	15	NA	CASSYSRGDTDTQYF	TGTGCCAGCAGTTACTCGCGGGGCGACACAGATACGCAGTATTTT
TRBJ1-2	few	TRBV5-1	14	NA	CASSLGTANYGYTF	TGCGCCAGCAGCTTAGGGACTGCGAATTATGGCTACACCTTC
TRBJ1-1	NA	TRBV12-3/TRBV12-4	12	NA	CASSLAGSVAFF	TGTGCCAGCAGTTTAGCGGGCTCCGTAGCTTTCTTT
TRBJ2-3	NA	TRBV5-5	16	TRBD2	CASSSLAGGTTDTQYF	TGTGCCAGCAGCTCCCTAGCGGGGGGCACGACAGATACGCAGTATTTT
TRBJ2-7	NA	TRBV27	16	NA	CASSLSIGDVAYEQYF	TGTGCCAGCAGTTTATCGATAGGGGATGTGGCCTACGAGCAGTACTTC
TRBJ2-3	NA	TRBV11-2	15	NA	CASSPLRPGLDTQYF	TGTGCCAGCAGCCCCCTCCGACCAGGGTTAGATACGCAGTATTTT
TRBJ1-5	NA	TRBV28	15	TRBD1	CASRGTGKSNQPQHF	TGTGCCAGCAGGGGGACAGGGAAAAGCAATCAGCCCCAGCATTTT
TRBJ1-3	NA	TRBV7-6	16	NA	CASSFTPQGLGNTIYF	TGTGCCAGCAGCTTCACCCCCCAGGGGTTGGGGAACACCATATATTTT
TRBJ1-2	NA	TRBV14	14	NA	CASSQDPAYYGYTF	TGTGCCAGCAGCCAAGATCCGGCATATTATGGCTACACCTTC
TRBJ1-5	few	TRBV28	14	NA	CASSLGGAGQPQHF	TGTGCCAGCAGCTTGGGAGGGGCGGGTCAGCCCCAGCATTTT
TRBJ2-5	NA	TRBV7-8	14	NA	CASSLVTTQETQYF	TGTGCCAGCAGCTTAGTTACTACACAAGAGACCCAGTACTTC
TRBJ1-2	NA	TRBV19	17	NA	CASSYSGTPSEGGGYTF	TGTGCCAGTAGTTATTCCGGGACTCCCTCAGAGGGTGGTGGCTACACCTTC
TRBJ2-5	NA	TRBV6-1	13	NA	CASSDSPGATQYF	TGTGCCAGCAGTGATTCGCCCGGGGCGACCCAGTACTTC
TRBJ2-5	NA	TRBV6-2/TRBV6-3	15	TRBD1	CASGPGQGVGETQYF	TGTGCCAGCGGCCCCGGACAGGGGGTGGGAGAGACCCAGTACTTC
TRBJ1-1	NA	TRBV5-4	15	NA	CASSFYPNGNTEAFF	TGTGCCAGCAGCTTTTATCCAAATGGGAACACTGAAGCTTTCTTT
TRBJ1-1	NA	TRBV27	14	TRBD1	CASSLRTGGTEAFF	TGTGCCAGCAGTTTGAGGACAGGGGGCACTGAAGCTTTCTTT
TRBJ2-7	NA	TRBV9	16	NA	CASSVGSTGNSYEQYF	TGTGCCAGCAGCGTAGGTTCTACAGGGAACTCCTACGAGCAGTACTTC
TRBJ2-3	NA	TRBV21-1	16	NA	CASSKRGPKGADTQYF	TGTGCCAGCAGCAAGCGGGGTCCCAAAGGGGCAGATACGCAGTATTTT
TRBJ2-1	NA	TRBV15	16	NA	CATSRDSRGPWDEQFF	TGTGCCACCAGCAGAGATTCCCGGGGGCCCTGGGATGAGCAGTTCTTC
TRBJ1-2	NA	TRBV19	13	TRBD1	CASSGGTGDGYTF	TGTGCCAGTAGTGGCGGGACAGGGGATGGCTACACCTTC
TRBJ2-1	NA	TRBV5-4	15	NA	CASSLMGTRYNEQFF	TGTGCCAGCAGCTTGATGGGGACACGTTACAATGAGCAGTTCTTC
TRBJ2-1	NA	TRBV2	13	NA	CASSVSVGGEQFF	TGTGCCAGCAGTGTATCTGTCGGGGGTGAGCAGTTCTTC